A single sample gave rise to the 20 T cell receptor beta chains below, sequenced in a study of cytomegalovirus exposure and HLA in healthy donors. PCR was performed using 60 Vbeta and 13 Jbeta primers. Profiling relied on immunoSEQ multiplex PCR, and the TCRdb table lists in-frame clones only, not all of them. The data contain hundreds of thousands of clones, around nine tenths of them seen just once; the ten biggest clones take up approximately 2.4%. Sequenced sample: PBMCs. The receptors originated from a woman aged 18 to 35 in good health and CMV-seronegative.

This rearrangement joins TRBV10-1 to TRBJ1-6; the D is unclear. The germline V and J ends were trimmed by 7 bases and 5 bases, with 6 bases remaining between them. Looked up from germline, CDR1 is WNHNN and CDR2 is SYGVQD (reference sequence). The CDR3 consists of 12 residues. CDR3 bases: TGCGCCAGCAACGGGAATAATTCACCCCTCCACTTT. It encodes CASNGNNSPLHF.

V gene TRBV30 combines with J gene TRBJ2-3; TRBD2 might be the D (6 bases). Germline V gene data show CDR1 as GTSNPN and CDR2 as SVGIG (reference sequence). This CDR3 has 13 residues. The V end lost 1 base, the J end lost 4 bases, and 9 bases lay between the germline ends. In DNA, the CDR3 is TGTGCCTGGAGTGGTGGCGGGGCAGATACGCAGTATTTT. Translated: CAWSGGGADTQYF. Using reference TRBV30 and TRBJ2-3 for the parts outside the CDR3, the full variable domain is SQTIHQWPATLVQPVGSPLSLECTVEGTSNPNLYWYRQAAGRGLQLLFYSVGIGQISSEVPQNLSASRPQDRQFILSSKKLLLSDSGFYLCAWSGGGADTQYFGPGTRLTVL.

The V gene is TRBV21-1, the J gene TRBJ2-7; TRBD1, the table's D call, was not compared with the DNA. TRBV21-1 is recorded as a pseudogene. This CDR3 region has 17 residues. The CDR3 is CASSKWDSPGHSYEQYF. The CDR3 DNA follows: TGTGCCAGCAGCAAATGGGACAGCCCCGGTCACTCCTACGAGCAGTACTTC.

CDR3 region: CASTLYTGTPGAFF. Here the CDR3 DNA reads TGTGCCAGCACACTTTATACCGGGACTCCGGGGGCTTTCTTT. The chain is built from TRBV2 and TRBJ1-1; a possible D gene is TRBD1 (5 bases). The germline V gene encodes CDR1 SNHLY and CDR2 FYNNEI. CDR3 length: 14 amino acids. Trimming removed 7 bases at V and 11 bases at J, with 23 bases between.

This sequence joins TRBV18 and TRBJ2-2; D perhaps matches TRBD1 (5 bases). The CDR3 contains 17 residues. Per the germline V gene, CDR1 is KGHSH and CDR2 is LQKENI. Trimming removed 0 bases from V and 4 bases from J, with 15 bases in between. The CDR3 sequence: CASSPPMRTPSTGELFF. The DNA of the CDR3 is TGTGCCAGCTCACCACCGATGAGGACACCATCCACCGGGGAGCTGTTTTTT.

The chain uses TRBV11-2 and TRBJ1-1; 9 bases are shared with TRBD1. The J segment lost 3 bases and the V segment lost 4 bases, leaving 6 bases of the junction unmatched. This CDR3 has 15 residues. In germline, CDR1 is SGHAT, CDR2 FQNNGV. The CDR3 sequence: CASSSNRGRDTEAFF. The DNA of the CDR3 is TGTGCCAGCAGCTCCAACAGGGGGCGGGACACTGAAGCTTTCTTT.

V gene TRBV28 combines with J gene TRBJ1-2, with D hard to call. V gave up 1 base and J gave up 6 bases, with 9 bases separating them. This CDR3 spans 13 amino acids. Germline V gene lookup returns CDR1 MDHEN and CDR2 SYDVKM. CDR3 sequence: CASSLLRGNGYTF. The CDR3 DNA reads as TGTGCCAGCAGTTTATTGCGGGGTAATGGCTACACCTTC.

The chain carries TRBV20-1 and TRBJ1-1, with a tentative D call TRBD1 (5 bases). CDR3 length equals 11 residues. Germline V gene lookup returns CDR1 DFQATT and CDR2 SNEGSKA (reference sequence). The V end was cut by 5 bases, the J end by 6 bases, with 10 bases between. In nucleotides, the CDR3 is TGCAGTGCTCCGACAGCAGCTGAAGCTTTCTTT. It yields the protein CSAPTAAEAFF.

The chain employs TRBV12-5 and TRBJ1-2; no firm D call. This CDR3 has 15 amino acids. CDR1 LGHNT and CDR2 FRNRAP come from the germline V gene. The V end was cut by 1 base, the J end by 10 bases, with 19 bases between. CDR3 residues: CASGLETKAIGDYTF. CDR3 sequence (DNA): TGTGCTAGTGGTTTGGAGACAAAAGCCATAGGCGACTACACCTTC.

The chain links TRBV7-6 to TRBJ2-1, with D maybe TRBD2 (6 bases). The CDR3 sequence is 16 residues long. V gave up 5 bases and J gave up 0 bases, with 14 bases separating them. Germline V gene data show CDR1 as SGHVS and CDR2 as FNYEAQ. CDR3 protein: CASSQLAPSSYNEQFF. CDR3 DNA: TGTGCCAGCAGCCAACTAGCCCCGAGCTCCTACAATGAGCAGTTCTTC.

The table lists this clone with a few counts. V is TRBV30 and J is TRBJ1-1; 8 nucleotides line up with TRBD1. The CDR3 runs to 14 residues. V trimming: 2 bases; J trimming: 3 bases; junction bases outside the gene matches: 5. Germline-derived CDR1 and CDR2 are GTSNPN and SVGIG (reference sequence). DNA of the CDR3: TGTGCCTGGAGTATAGGACAGGGCCACACTGAAGCTTTCTTT. Amino acids: CAWSIGQGHTEAFF.

This clone was found once. This chain joins TRBV4-1 and TRBJ2-6; TRBD1 might be the D (6 bases). This CDR3 comprises 18 residues. CDR1 and CDR2 from the germline V gene are MGHRA and YSYEKL. The V gene lost 3 bases and the J gene lost 2 bases, with 17 bases spanning the gap. CDR3 sequence: CASSHRGDIITGANVLTF. The CDR3 nucleotides read TGCGCCAGCAGCCATAGAGGGGACATCATCACTGGGGCCAACGTCCTGACTTTC.

This chain uses TRBV6-5 with TRBJ2-7, with 7 bases matching TRBD2. V was pared by 2 bases and J by 3 bases, with 7 bases of the junction left unmatched. The CDR3 has 15 amino acids. The germline CDR1 and CDR2 sequences are MNHEY and SVGAGI. The CDR3 sequence is CASSYRGREGYEQYF. For the CDR3, the DNA is TGTGCCAGCAGTTACAGGGGAAGGGAGGGCTACGAGCAGTACTTC.

The chain is built from TRBV4-1 and TRBJ1-3; TRBD1 might be the D (6 bases). The ends were cut back, 0 bases at V and 2 bases at J, with 20 bases in the middle. The V gene's germline CDR1 is MGHRA and CDR2 YSYEKL. The CDR3 is 19 residues long. The chain's CDR3 is CASSQEGGVGVAPGNTIYF. The CDR3 DNA sequence: TGCGCCAGCAGCCAAGAAGGGGGGGTGGGGGTTGCCCCTGGAAACACCATATATTTT.

The chain joins TRBV27 to TRBJ2-1; TRBD1 agrees at 11 bases. The CDR3 has 14 amino acids. V lost 3 bases to trimming and J lost 7 bases; unmatched junction nucleotides: 2. CDR1 is MNHEY and CDR2 is SMNVEV in the germline V gene (reference sequence). The CDR3 bases are TGTGCCAGCAGTTTTGGACAGGGGGCAAATGAGCAGTTCTTC. The encoded protein is CASSFGQGANEQFF.

This clone was found once. The chain employs TRBV6-1 and TRBJ1-1; no clear D gene. The V and J ends lost 9 bases and 1 base respectively, with 9 bases between them. Germline CDR1 is MNHNS and CDR2 is SASEGT. The length of the CDR3 is 12 residues. CDR3 DNA sequence: TGTGCCAGTTTTTTCGGGAACACTGAAGCTTTCTTT. This sequence encodes CASFFGNTEAFF.

The V call is TRBV7-2, the J call TRBJ1-1; D is ambiguous. Germline values: CDR1 SGHTA, CDR2 FQGNSA. The CDR3 is 15 amino acids. Trimming took 2 bases from V and 3 from J, leaving 13 bases between them. CDR3 amino acids: CASSLLKGGYTEAFF. CDR3 sequence (DNA): TGTGCCAGCAGCTTACTCAAGGGAGGGTACACTGAAGCTTTCTTT.

This chain connects TRBV18 to TRBJ1-2; possibly TRBD1 for D (6 bases). Deletions cut 3 bases from V and 4 bases from J, with 12 bases between. Germline V gives CDR1 KGHSH, CDR2 LQKENI. The CDR3 is 14 residues long. CDR3 loop: CASSPDGQIYGYTF. The CDR3 DNA reads TGTGCCAGCTCACCTGATGGACAGATCTATGGCTACACCTTC. The full variable domain, in which reference TRBV18 and TRBJ1-2 provide the parts outside the CDR3, is NAGVMQNPRHLVRRRGQEARLRCSPMKGHSHVYWYRQLPEEGLKFMVYLQKENIIDESGMPKERFSAEFPKEGPSILRIQQVVRGDSAAYFCASSPDGQIYGYTFGSGTRLTVV.

The rearrangement links TRBV25-1 to TRBJ1-2; D remains ambiguous. The germline CDR1 and CDR2 sequences are MGHDK and SYGVNS. The CDR3 contains 13 residues. V was cut by 6 bases and J by 5 bases, with 13 bases left in between. The CDR3 sequence: CASRGERKYGYTF. The CDR3 DNA reads TGTGCCAGCAGGGGAGAACGAAAATATGGCTACACCTTC.

The CDR3 reads CASSYSSDRGGNEQYF. The CDR3 DNA sequence: TGTGCCAGCAGCTACTCTTCCGACAGGGGCGGAAACGAGCAGTACTTC. The chain uses TRBV9 and TRBJ2-5; TRBD1 matches 8 bases. The J call could be wrong; TRBJ2-7 is a better fit for the DNA end. Looked up from germline, CDR1 is SGDLS and CDR2 is YYNGEE. CDR3 length: 16 residues.